Shown below are 5 T cell receptor beta chains from a single sample sequenced in a study of T cell responses to AZD1222 COVID-19 vaccine. Sequencing used immunoSEQ multiplex PCR; TCRdb keeps in-frame clones, though not all of them. The table records about 100,000 clones, about 88% of them present only once. This material consisted of peripheral blood, taken on day 0 of AZD1222 vaccination. All receptors come from an adult in good health.

This chain uses TRBV6-5 with TRBJ2-2; 7 bases match TRBD1. The germline gives CDR1 MNHEY, CDR2 SVGAGI. The V and J ends lost 4 bases and 4 bases, in that order; junction bases with no gene match: 9. There are 16 residues in the CDR3. CDR3 region: CASSCLEGACTGELFF. For the CDR3, the DNA is TGTGCCAGCAGTTGCCTCGAGGGGGCCTGCACCGGGGAGCTGTTTTTT.

This chain connects TRBV20-1 to TRBJ2-3; D gene ambiguous. This CDR3 spans 11 amino acids. The germline V gene has CDR1 DFQATT and CDR2 SNEGSKA (reference sequence). The V end lost 3 bases, the J end lost 2 bases, and 3 bases lay between the germline ends. The CDR3 region has the DNA TGCAGTGCTAGTCTCACAGATACGCAGTATTTT. It is translated as CSASLTDTQYF.

This rearrangement joins TRBV6-2 or TRBV6-3 to TRBJ1-2; the D gene is possibly TRBD1 (6 bases). CDR3 length: 14 amino acids. Germline lookup yields CDR1 MNHEY and CDR2 SVGEGT. Trimming shortened V by 0 bases and J by 4 bases, and 9 bases separated the two germline ends. The DNA of the CDR3 is TGTGCCAGCAGTTACTCGGGGGGCACCTATGGCTACACCTTC. It encodes CASSYSGGTYGYTF.

This chain connects TRBV6-5 to TRBJ1-1; 10 positions agree with TRBD1. Losses at the gene ends were 6 bases for V and 4 bases for J; bases not matched to a gene: 5. This CDR3 contains 14 residues. CDR1 and CDR2 (germline): MNHEY, SVGAGI. CDR3 region: CASSRDRGGTEAFF. The CDR3 DNA reads TGTGCCAGCAGCCGGGACAGGGGAGGCACTGAAGCTTTCTTT.

This clone was seen more than once but under ten times. The chain is built from TRBV5-4 and TRBJ2-2; D is uncertain. Germline V gene lookup returns CDR1 SGHNT and CDR2 YYREEE (reference sequence). The CDR3 covers 15 residues. V lost 1 base, J lost 6 bases, and 13 bases lay in between. The CDR3 DNA reads as TGTGCCAGCAGCTTGCCCGCCGCGCGCGCCGGGGAGCTGTTTTTT. This translates into CASSLPAARAGELFF.